A few counts support the clone carrying this TCR beta chain. Libraries were prepared by immunoSEQ multiplex PCR; TCRdb keeps only in-frame clonotypes and omits some of them. Counted here are approximately 100,000 clones, about 85% occurring once; the ten biggest clones make up less than 2.5%. The sample belongs to a study of control samples from healthy donors and cancer patients. What was sequenced was blood. This clonotype was obtained from a woman aged 40 to 50 in good health.

CDR3: CASSPTATNTGELFF. CDR3 coding DNA: TGTGCCAGCAGTCCGACAGCTACGAACACCGGGGAGCTGTTTTTT. The gene calls are TRBV27 and TRBJ2-2; TRBD1 might be the D (5 bases). V lost 5 bases, J lost 0 bases, and 10 bases lay in between. Germline loops: CDR1 MNHEY, CDR2 SMNVEV (reference sequence). The CDR3 loop spans 15 amino acids.